A selection of T cell receptor beta chains follows, all from one sample in a study of cytomegalovirus exposure and HLA in healthy donors. Clones were read by immunoSEQ multiplex PCR, and TCRdb kept only the in-frame ones, dropping some. The sample has 150,000 to 200,000 clones; 75% to 80% are singletons. The sample comprised PBMCs. These receptors originate from a woman in her forties or fifties in good health and CMV-seropositive. CDR3s include the opening cysteine and the closing phenylalanine or tryptophan. D genes are given only for firm matches.

v_gene	j_gene	d_gene	CDR3nt	CDR3aa
TRBV20-1	TRBJ1-1	.	TGCAGTCAATGGGGGCCCACTGAAGCTTTCTTT	CSQWGPTEAFF
TRBV29-1	TRBJ2-2	TRBD2	TGCAGCGGATGGGCTAGCGGGCGCGGGGAGCTGTTTTTT	CSGWASGRGELFF
TRBV5-4	TRBJ2-7	.	TGTGCCAGTTCCTCCCAGGGGTACGAGCAGTACTTC	CASSSQGYEQYF
TRBV7-2	TRBJ1-1	TRBD1	TGTGCCAGCAGCTTGGGACAGGGGAACACTGAAGCTTTCTTT	CASSLGQGNTEAFF
TRBV7-2	TRBJ2-1	.	TGTGCCAGCAGCCCCCGGGACACTGAGCAGTTCTTC	CASSPRDTEQFF
TRBV4-1	TRBJ1-6	TRBD1	TGCGCCAGCAGTCACACACAGGGGGCGCAGAATTCACCCCTCCACTTT	CASSHTQGAQNSPLHF
TRBV19	TRBJ1-2	.	TGTGCCAGTAGTATTTACCGAGATGGCTACACCTTC	CASSIYRDGYTF
TRBV6-6	TRBJ1-1	.	TGTGCCAGCAGTTATCCTGACACCAATGAAGCTTTCTTT	CASSYPDTNEAFF
TRBV2	TRBJ2-1	TRBD2	TGTGCCAGCAGATCCGGGACTAGCGCCTACAATGAGCAGTTCTTC	CASRSGTSAYNEQFF
TRBV5-1	TRBJ1-4	.	TGCGCCAGCAGCCTAGGAGGGGGGGCCAATGAAAAACTGTTTTTT	CASSLGGGANEKLFF
TRBV18	TRBJ2-7	.	TGTGCCAGCTCACCTCGTCCTCCCGCCGGGGGCTACGAGCAGTACTTC	CASSPRPPAGGYEQYF
TRBV15	TRBJ2-5	TRBD1	TGTGCCACCAGCAGAGCCGGGGACAGTAGAGCGACCCAGTACTTC	CATSRAGDSRATQYF
TRBV2	TRBJ2-7	.	TGTGCCAGCAGTGAGACGGGTTACTACGAGCAGTACTTC	CASSETGYYEQYF
TRBV10-3	TRBJ2-5	TRBD2	TGTGCCACTGGGACTAGCCAAGAGACCCAGTACTTC	CATGTSQETQYF
TRBV9	TRBJ2-3	.	TGTGCCAGCAGCGTAGTAGCCAGCACAGATACGCAGTATTTT	CASSVVASTDTQYF
TRBV7-3	TRBJ2-1	TRBD2	TGTGCCAGCAGCGCAGCGGGAGCGGCTGAGCAGTTCTTC	CASSAAGAAEQFF